Listed below are T cell receptor beta chains from one sample, sequenced in a study of blood T cells in healthy people across ages. TCRdb used MiXCR to reprocess the 5' RACE reads, holding one entry per CDR3 protein. The sample shows approximately 820,000 distinct CDR3 sequences, around 43% of them seen only once. Material: blood. The receptors shown here come from a man in his sixties in good health. The CDR3 runs from the conserved cysteine through the conserved F or W. The order of the fields is V gene, CDR3 length, J gene, CDR3 protein.

>TRBV19|14|TRBJ1-1
CASTETGVNTEAFF
>TRBV4-3|16|TRBJ1-4
CASSHNRPARGEKLFF
>TRBV6-5|15|TRBJ2-5
CASSKRIDREETQYF
>TRBV7-3|18|TRBJ2-3
CASRDPSLGLLGADTQYF
>TRBV27|15|TRBJ1-2
CASSLASGPRYGYTF
>TRBV5-1|14|TRBJ2-5
CASSVASIQETQYF
>TRBV20-1|15|TRBJ2-3
CSARISGGRADTQYF
>TRBV12-3/TRBV12-4|15|TRBJ2-1
CASTLACVYNNEQFF
>TRBV7-8|13|TRBJ1-2
CASSLEGAQGYTF
>TRBV29-1|14|TRBJ2-7
CSVDRTGSGYEQYF
>TRBV30|15|TRBJ2-7
CAWSVFGTGVQEQYF
>TRBV6-2/TRBV6-3|12|TRBJ1-5
CASSYREGPQHF
>TRBV28|19|TRBJ2-3
CASSPGLAGGQARWDTQYF
>TRBV12-3/TRBV12-4|12|TRBJ2-7
CVSSLGGYEQYF
>TRBV6-2/TRBV6-3|14|TRBJ2-5
CASRPGQNKETQYF
>TRBV9|13|TRBJ2-5
CASSPSSLETQYF
>TRBV18|14|TRBJ1-1
CASSPVTRNTEAFF
>TRBV15|17|TRBJ2-5
CATSRDHPDRVQETQYF
>TRBV2|17|TRBJ1-4
CASSSDRVGKGNEKLFF
>TRBV9|16|TRBJ2-5
CASTKGTDSYQETQYF
>TRBV5-4|16|TRBJ1-2
CASSLPGGQGSYGYTF
>TRBV18|14|TRBJ2-5
CASSSPRIRETQYF
>TRBV28|13|TRBJ2-7
CASRGTDSYEQYF